The next 10 T cell receptor beta chains were all read from a single sample in a study of blood T cell repertoires in COVID-19 (dated by TCRdb to about 2020). Library preparation was by the immunoSEQ multiplex PCR assay. Entries here come from immuneACCESS through TCRdb and include only in-frame sequences with V and J called. Some clones fail to appear in such tables; in the studies checked, an unresolved V gene covers under half of the shortfall, and the cause of the remainder is unknown. The sample table contains 40,000 or so clones; only one count was recorded for about four fifths of them. Less than 25% of the sample is held by the ten biggest clonotypes. The sample taken for sequencing was peripheral blood. These receptors were taken from a human donor with acute or convalescent COVID-19. The donor label of this sample is uncertain.

V is TRBV6-5 and J is TRBJ2-5; a weak D match, TRBD2 (6 bases). This CDR3 has 12 amino acids. The germline CDR1 and CDR2 sequences are MNHEY and SVGAGI. The germline V and J ends were trimmed by 10 bases and 4 bases, with 13 bases remaining between them. CDR3 protein: CATRLGPETQYF. CDR3 nucleotide sequence: TGTGCCACCCGACTAGGTCCAGAGACCCAGTACTTC.

A remark on this clone: The junction does not match germline at one end; this may be a read error. V usage is TRBV15 and J usage is TRBJ2-7, with D possibly being TRBD2 (6 bases). This CDR3 has 15 amino acids. Germline V gene lookup returns CDR1 LNHNV and CDR2 YYDKDF (reference sequence). In DNA, the CDR3 is TGTGCCACCAGCCCCCGCGGGGAGCCCTCCCACGAGCAGTACTTC. Its protein is CATSPRGEPSHEQYF. Full variable domain (outside the CDR3, taken from reference TRBV15 and TRBJ2-7): DAMVIQNPRYQVTQFGKPVTLSCSQTLNHNVMYWYQQKSSQAPKLLFHYYDKDFNNEADTPDNFQSRRPNTSFCFLDIRSPGLGDTAMYLCATSPRGEPSHEQYFGPGTRLTVT.

V is TRBV18 and J is TRBJ2-2; D ambiguous. This CDR3 comprises 19 residues. Looked up from germline, CDR1 is KGHSH and CDR2 is LQKENI. The germline V and J ends were trimmed by 1 base and 0 bases, with 18 bases remaining between them. CDR3 sequence: CASSPLARVPIANTGELFF. The CDR3, as DNA: TGTGCCAGCTCACCACTAGCCAGAGTGCCTATCGCGAACACCGGGGAGCTGTTTTTT. The full variable domain, rest sourced from reference TRBV18 and TRBJ2-2, is NAGVMQNPRHLVRRRGQEARLRCSPMKGHSHVYWYRQLPEEGLKFMVYLQKENIIDESGMPKERFSAEFPKEGPSILRIQQVVRGDSAAYFCASSPLARVPIANTGELFFGEGSRLTVL.

J is TRBJ2-1 and V is TRBV5-4, with 14 bases matching TRBD2. The germline gives CDR1 SGHNT, CDR2 YYREEE (reference sequence). The CDR3 spans 15 residues. J lost 8 bases, V lost 5 bases, and 6 bases had no gene match. Written as DNA, the CDR3 is TGTGCCAGCAGTTGGCGACTAGCGGGAGGGGATGAGCAGTTCTTC. As protein: CASSWRLAGGDEQFF.

This chain links TRBV28 with TRBJ1-1; D may be TRBD1 (5 bases). This CDR3 comprises 14 residues. Germline V gene sequence: CDR1 MDHEN, CDR2 SYDVKM. With 6 bases removed from V and 1 base from J, the gap between germline ends came to 12 bases. CDR3 in amino acids: CASSLLQENTEAFF. The CDR3 coding sequence is TGTGCCAGCAGCCTACTACAGGAGAACACTGAAGCTTTCTTT.

The J gene is TRBJ1-1, the V gene TRBV29-1; D is perhaps TRBD1 (5 bases). Germline assignment: CDR1 SQVTM and CDR2 ANQGSEA. The CDR3 is 13 residues long. The ends were cut back, 4 bases at V and 4 bases at J, with 13 bases in the middle. The CDR3 loop is CSVVGRAGTEAFF. In nucleotides, the CDR3 is TGCAGCGTTGTGGGGCGTGCTGGCACTGAAGCTTTCTTT. Together with reference TRBV29-1 and TRBJ1-1, the CDR3 gives the full variable domain: SAVISQKPSRDICQRGTSLTIQCQVDSQVTMMFWYRQQPGQSLTLIATANQGSEATYESGFVIDKFPISRPNLTFSTLTVSNMSPEDSSIYLCSVVGRAGTEAFFGQGTRLTVV.

The rearrangement joins TRBV6-1 to TRBJ2-4; D might be TRBD2 (5 bases). This CDR3 comprises 14 residues. Germline V gene data show CDR1 as MNHNS and CDR2 as SASEGT. Deletions cut 2 bases from V and 7 bases from J, with 12 bases between. CDR3 DNA: TGTGCCAGCAGTGAACCCCCGACTACGAACATTCAGTACTTC. Translation gives CASSEPPTTNIQYF.

The V call is TRBV2, the J call TRBJ2-3; 13 positions agree with TRBD2. The J segment lost 4 bases and the V segment lost 5 bases, leaving 18 bases of the junction unmatched. Per germline, CDR1 SNHLY and CDR2 FYNNEI. This CDR3 spans 20 amino acids. The CDR3 loop is CASSPPQGLAGVFKPDTQYF. The CDR3 nucleotides read TGTGCCAGCAGTCCTCCCCAAGGACTAGCGGGAGTGTTTAAGCCAGATACGCAGTATTTT.

The V gene is TRBV9, the J gene TRBJ2-2; TRBD1 might be the D (5 bases). The germline CDR1 and CDR2 sequences are SGDLS and YYNGEE. CDR3 size: 13 residues. The V end lost 3 bases, the J end lost 7 bases, and 10 bases lay between the germline ends. The CDR3 loop is CASSETEFGELFF. CDR3 sequence (DNA): TGTGCCAGCAGCGAGACAGAATTCGGGGAGCTGTTTTTT.

In regard to this clone: A junction end diverges from the germline sequence, so it may reflect a read error. The rearrangement joins TRBV7-9 to TRBJ2-2; D is perhaps TRBD2 (5 bases). CDR3 length: 17 amino acids. Germline V gene sequence: CDR1 SEHNR, CDR2 FQNEAQ (reference sequence). The DNA of the CDR3 is TGTGCCAGCAACTTAGACGGGGTGGGATCGAACACCGGGGAGCTGTTTTTT. The encoded protein is CASNLDGVGSNTGELFF.